This T cell receptor (beta chain) derives from a study of control samples from healthy donors and cancer patients. Assay: immunoSEQ multiplex PCR; the TCRdb copy retains only in-frame clones and omits some. Among about 130,000 clones listed, roughly 89% were seen once. The sample was blood. The origin of this receptor is a man younger than 35 in good health.

The CDR3 DNA is TGTGCCAGTAGTATCCAGAACGGATTAACCTACAATGAGCAGTTCTTC. Translation: CASSIQNGLTYNEQFF. V gene TRBV19 combines with J gene TRBJ2-1, with unresolved D. The CDR3 totals 16 residues. V lost 3 bases to trimming and J lost 2 bases, with 14 bases between them. Per the germline V gene, CDR1 is LNHDA and CDR2 is SQIVND (reference sequence).